This record concerns one TCR beta chain sequence. Its antigen is undetermined. Produced via immunoSEQ multiplex PCR; TCRdb's table is partial and in-frame only. The sample consists of about 140,000 clones, around 88% of them appearing once. The source of the sample is a study of cytomegalovirus exposure and HLA in healthy donors. Study information: The 95 to 150 validation repertoires, a later analysis reported, used the same platform as the 550 to 800 first-cohort repertoires. Study observations and caveats: The study put under 200 TCR beta chains on its list as cytomegalovirus-associated. Subsequent analysis found a tendency for first-cohort TCR clusters to co-occur within the 120 or so validation repertoires.

The CDR3 runs 16 residues. CDR1 is SGDLS, CDR2 YYNGEE, per germline. The V end was cut by 0 bases, the J end by 4 bases, with 14 bases between. These donors were members of the roughly 110-subject validation cohort, a group separate from the approximately 670-subject first cohort. Input material: PBMCs. The V gene is TRBV9, the J gene TRBJ2-1; the D is unclear. This clonotype was obtained from a young woman in good health and CMV-seropositive. In DNA, the CDR3 is TGTGCCAGCAGCGTAGATAGGCAGGTCCCTTACAATGAGCAGTTCTTC. Protein sequence: CASSVDRQVPYNEQFF.